These 3 T cell receptor beta chains were all obtained from the same sample, sequenced in a study of blood T cells in healthy people across ages. With a J-beta primer mix and a sample-barcoded 5' primer, a second PCR ran roughly 6 to 12 cycles. MiXCR was run by TCRdb on the 5' RACE reads, yielding one entry per CDR3 protein. The profile shows approximately 810,000 distinct CDR3 sequences, 29% of them singletons. Sequencing was done on a sample of blood. These receptors were taken from a woman of 80 years or more in good health.

In regard to this clonotype: Given a much more abundant clone one base away, this may be a read error. The chain carries TRBV25-1 and TRBJ2-1, with D tentatively TRBD2 (6 bases). This CDR3 has 15 amino acids. V dropped 3 bases and J dropped 8 bases, with 17 bases sitting between them. Germline CDR1 MGHDK, CDR2 SYGVNS. CDR3 loop: CASSDAGPRVYEQFF. The CDR3 coding sequence is TGTGCCAGCAGTGACGCGGGACCCCGGGTCTATGAGCAGTTCTTC.

This clonotype appeared many times. V gene TRBV24-1 combines with J gene TRBJ2-7; D unclear. Germline assignment: CDR1 KGHDR and CDR2 SFDVKD. The CDR3 length is 13 residues. Between the trimmed V and J ends, which lost 4 bases and 9 bases, there was a span of 15 bases. The CDR3 bases are TGTGCCACCAGTGACCGACGACATTCAGGGCAGTACTTC. It translates to CATSDRRHSGQYF.

The genes are TRBV5-6 and TRBJ2-7; perhaps TRBD1 as D (6 bases). With 5 bases removed from V and 2 bases from J, the gap between germline ends came to 17 bases. CDR3 length: 15 residues. The germline CDR1 and CDR2 sequences are SGHDT and YYEEEE. The CDR3 DNA sequence: TGTGCCAGCAGGCCTACAGGGAAAGGGACCTACGAGCAGTACTTC. This translates into CASRPTGKGTYEQYF.